Below, 16 T cell receptor beta chains from the same sample are listed, as sequenced in a study of graft-versus-host responses after intestinal transplantation. Antigens for these TCRs are unknown. Sequenced by immunoSEQ multiplex PCR; TCRdb stores in-frame clones only, minus some. Of about 120,000 clones in the sample, roughly nine tenths were seen once. The sequencing used unstimulated CD4+ T cells sorted from spleen or lymph node cells, collected before intestinal transplant. The receptors were sampled from a human donor who received an intestinal transplant.

V gene TRBV5-3 combines with J gene TRBJ2-2, with TRBD2 identical over 12 bases. TRBV5-3 is given ORF status, its function remaining uncertain. The CDR3 totals 17 residues. V was pared by 2 bases and J by 1 base, with 3 bases of the junction left unmatched. CDR3 coding DNA: TGTGCCAGAAGCTTACTAGCGGGGGGCCAGAACACCGGGGAGCTGTTTTTT. This codes for CARSLLAGGQNTGELFF.

The J gene is TRBJ2-7, the V gene TRBV5-1, with 8 nucleotides matching TRBD1. The V gene end was trimmed by 4 bases and the J gene end by 4 bases; junction bases not matched to a gene: 10. Germline assignment: CDR1 SGHRS and CDR2 YFSETQ. The CDR3 sequence is 15 residues long. In nucleotides, the CDR3 is TGCGCCAGCAGCGTCGGGACAGGTGGACCTTACGAGCAGTACTTC. As protein: CASSVGTGGPYEQYF.

The chain's CDR3 is CAIKGSADSGELFF. Written as DNA, the CDR3 is TGTGCCATCAAAGGGAGTGCGGACTCCGGGGAGCTGTTTTTT. The chain carries TRBV10-3 and TRBJ2-2; a possible D gene is TRBD2 (5 bases). CDR1 and CDR2 from the germline V gene are ENHRY and SYGVKD. Trimming shortened V by 7 bases and J by 6 bases, and 15 bases separated the two germline ends. The CDR3 totals 14 residues.

The chain employs TRBV7-2 and TRBJ2-7; D might be TRBD1 (5 bases). This CDR3 is built from 13 residues. Trimming removed 5 bases from V and 2 bases from J, with 10 bases in between. Germline lookup yields CDR1 SGHTA and CDR2 FQGNSA. The CDR3 spells CASSPQGPYEQYF. In nucleotides, the CDR3 is TGTGCCAGCAGCCCCCAGGGTCCCTACGAGCAGTACTTC.

This chain uses TRBV6-6 with TRBJ2-7, with 9 bases identical to TRBD1. The CDR3 consists of 15 residues. V was clipped by 2 bases and J by 2 bases; unmatched bases: 4. Germline V gene sequence: CDR1 MNHNY, CDR2 SVGAGI (reference sequence). The CDR3 sequence is CASSYQGQGPYEQYF. The DNA for the CDR3 is TGTGCCAGCAGTTACCAGGGACAGGGCCCCTACGAGCAGTACTTC.

Comment on this clone: At one end, the junction sequence differs from germline, possibly due to a read error. CDR3 bases: TGTGCCAGCATTAAAGGGGCAGGTCCAGATGCGCAGTATTTT. Translation gives CASIKGAGPDAQYF. The chain links TRBV28 to TRBJ2-3, with TRBD1 as a possible D gene (5 bases). The CDR3 consists of 14 residues. Looked up from germline, CDR1 is MDHEN and CDR2 is SYDVKM. The whole variable domain, filled in from reference TRBV28 and TRBJ2-3, reads DVKVTQSSRYLVKRTGEKVFLECVQDMDHENMFWYRQDPGLGLRLIYFSYDVKMKEKGDIPEGYSVSREKKERFSLILESASTNQTSMYLCASIKGAGPDAQYFGPGTRLTVL.

The chain links TRBV28 to TRBJ1-2, with TRBD1 matching over 7 bases. The J segment lost 1 base and the V segment lost 7 bases, leaving 12 bases of the junction unmatched. Germline V gives CDR1 MDHEN, CDR2 SYDVKM. The CDR3 is made up of 16 amino acids. This chain's CDR3 is CASKGTATGFNYGYTF. The CDR3 DNA follows: TGTGCCAGCAAGGGGACAGCGACAGGGTTTAACTATGGCTACACCTTC.

The table lists this clone with a count of one. V gene TRBV28 combines with J gene TRBJ2-1; 9 nucleotides align to TRBD2. Germline lookup yields CDR1 MDHEN and CDR2 SYDVKM. CDR3 length: 14 amino acids. V was pared by 10 bases and J by 4 bases, with 8 bases of the junction left unmatched. The CDR3, as DNA: TGTGCCACTAAGGGACTAGCACCTTACAATGAGCAGTTCTTC. Translated, it gives CATKGLAPYNEQFF.

The gene calls are TRBV5-1 and TRBJ2-1; D unclear. Trimming removed 3 bases from V and 8 bases from J, with 15 bases in between. CDR1 and CDR2 from the germline V gene are SGHRS and YFSETQ. This CDR3 is built from 14 residues. The CDR3 sequence: CASSYRVISDEQFF. The CDR3 coding sequence is TGCGCCAGCAGCTACCGGGTCATATCGGATGAGCAGTTCTTC. The variable domain in full, with the rest retrieved from reference TRBV5-1 and TRBJ2-1, is KAGVTQTPRYLIKTRGQQVTLSCSPISGHRSVSWYQQTPGQGLQFLFEYFSETQRNKGNFPGRFSGRQFSNSRSEMNVSTLELGDSALYLCASSYRVISDEQFFGPGTRLTVL.

In its sample, this clone was seen once. This chain links TRBV18 with TRBJ2-7; 7 bases are a match to TRBD1. Per germline, CDR1 KGHSH and CDR2 LQKENI. The CDR3 runs 15 residues. The V segment lost 3 bases and the J segment 0 bases; nucleotides outside the gene matches: 5. The DNA for the CDR3 is TGTGCCAGCTCACCGGAGACAGGGACCTCCTACGAGCAGTACTTC. Its translation is CASSPETGTSYEQYF.

The chain couples TRBV19 to TRBJ1-5, with D perhaps matching TRBD1 (6 bases). Germline CDR1 and CDR2: LNHDA and SQIVND (reference sequence). Between the trimmed V and J ends, which lost 2 bases and 3 bases, there was a span of 11 bases. The CDR3 is made up of 15 amino acids. The CDR3 DNA reads as TGTGCCAGTAGTATACAAGGACAGCTCAATCAGCCCCAGCATTTT. Amino acid sequence: CASSIQGQLNQPQHF.

V gene TRBV28 combines with J gene TRBJ2-5; TRBD1 is a possible D gene (5 bases). Trimming shortened V by 7 bases and J by 5 bases, and 14 bases separated the two germline ends. The CDR3 covers 13 residues. Germline V CDR1 and CDR2: MDHEN, SYDVKM. The CDR3 DNA sequence: TGTGCCAGCAACTCTCAGGGTGGGGAGACCCAGTACTTC. The encoded protein is CASNSQGGETQYF.

The CDR3 DNA sequence: TGTGCCAGCAGCTTCTCGGGACAGGGTGTAGGCGAGCAGTACTTC. It translates to CASSFSGQGVGEQYF. V and J are TRBV5-4 and TRBJ2-7, with 9 nucleotides matching TRBD1. This CDR3 is 15 amino acids long. With V trimmed by 2 bases and J by 6 bases, 9 bases remained unmatched. The germline gives CDR1 SGHNT, CDR2 YYREEE (reference sequence).

The chain couples TRBV14 to TRBJ2-7; TRBD2 matches 14 bases. This CDR3 is built from 18 residues. The germline V gene encodes CDR1 SGHDN and CDR2 FVKESK. Trimming took 0 bases from V and 3 from J; bases not matched to a gene: 7. DNA for the CDR3: TGTGCCAGCAGCCAAGAGGGGACTAGCGGGAGCTATTTCTACGAGCAGTACTTC. Protein sequence: CASSQEGTSGSYFYEQYF.

The chain recombines TRBV30 with TRBJ2-7; 7 bases fit TRBD1. V lost 7 bases and J lost 3; bases outside the gene matches: 3. CDR3 length equals 11 residues. Germline CDR1 is GTSNPN and CDR2 is SVGIG (reference sequence). As DNA, the CDR3 is TGTGCCTCCCACAGGGGCTACGAGCAGTACTTC. Protein product: CASHRGYEQYF.

The chain joins TRBV2 to TRBJ1-2; a weak D match, TRBD1 (5 bases). This CDR3 has 15 residues. Between the trimmed V and J ends, which lost 3 bases and 4 bases, there was a span of 15 bases. CDR1 SNHLY and CDR2 FYNNEI come from the germline V gene. CDR3 DNA sequence: TGTGCCAGCAGTGAGGGGCCAGGGCGTTTCTATGGCTACACCTTC. Protein product: CASSEGPGRFYGYTF.